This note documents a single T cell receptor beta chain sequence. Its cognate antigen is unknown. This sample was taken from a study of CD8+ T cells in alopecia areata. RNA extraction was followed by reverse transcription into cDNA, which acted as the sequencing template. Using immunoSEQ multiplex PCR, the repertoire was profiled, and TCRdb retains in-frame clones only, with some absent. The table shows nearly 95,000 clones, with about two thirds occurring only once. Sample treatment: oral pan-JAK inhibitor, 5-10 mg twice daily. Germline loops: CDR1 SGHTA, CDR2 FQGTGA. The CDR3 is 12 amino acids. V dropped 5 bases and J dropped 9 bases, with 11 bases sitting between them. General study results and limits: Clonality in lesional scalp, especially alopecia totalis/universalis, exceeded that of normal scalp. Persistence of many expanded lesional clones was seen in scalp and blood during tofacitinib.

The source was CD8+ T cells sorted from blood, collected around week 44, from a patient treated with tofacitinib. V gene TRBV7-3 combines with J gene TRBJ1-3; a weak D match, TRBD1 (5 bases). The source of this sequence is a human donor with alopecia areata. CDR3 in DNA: TGTGCCAGCAGCGGGGACTCCGGCACCATATATTTT. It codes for CASSGDSGTIYF.